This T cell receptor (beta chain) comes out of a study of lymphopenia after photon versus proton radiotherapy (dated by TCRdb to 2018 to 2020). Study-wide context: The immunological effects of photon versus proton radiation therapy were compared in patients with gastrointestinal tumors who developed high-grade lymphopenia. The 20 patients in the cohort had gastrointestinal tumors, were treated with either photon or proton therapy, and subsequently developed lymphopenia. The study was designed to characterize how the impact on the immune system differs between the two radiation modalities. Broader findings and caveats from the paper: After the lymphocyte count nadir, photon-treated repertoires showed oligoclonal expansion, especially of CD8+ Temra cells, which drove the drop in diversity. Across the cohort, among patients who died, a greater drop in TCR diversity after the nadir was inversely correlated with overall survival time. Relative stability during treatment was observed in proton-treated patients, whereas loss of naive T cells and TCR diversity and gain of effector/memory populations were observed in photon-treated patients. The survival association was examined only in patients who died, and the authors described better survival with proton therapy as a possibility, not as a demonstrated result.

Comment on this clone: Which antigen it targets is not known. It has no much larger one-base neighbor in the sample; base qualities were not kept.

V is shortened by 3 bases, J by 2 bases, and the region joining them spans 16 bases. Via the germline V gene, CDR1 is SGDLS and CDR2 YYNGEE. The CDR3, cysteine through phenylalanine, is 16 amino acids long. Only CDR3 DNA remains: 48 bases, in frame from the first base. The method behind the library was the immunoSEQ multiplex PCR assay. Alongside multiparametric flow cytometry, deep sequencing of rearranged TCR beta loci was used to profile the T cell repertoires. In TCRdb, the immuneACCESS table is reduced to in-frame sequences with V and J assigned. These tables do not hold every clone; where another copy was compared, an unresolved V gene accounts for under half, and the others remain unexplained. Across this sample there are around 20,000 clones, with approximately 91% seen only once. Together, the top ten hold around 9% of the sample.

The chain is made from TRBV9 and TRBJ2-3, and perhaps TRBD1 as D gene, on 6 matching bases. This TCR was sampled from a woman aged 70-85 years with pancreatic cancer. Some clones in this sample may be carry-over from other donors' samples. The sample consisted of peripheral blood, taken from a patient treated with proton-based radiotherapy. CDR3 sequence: CASSAGTPADTDTQYF. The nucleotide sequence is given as TGTGCCAGCAGCGCCGGGACACCAGCTGACACAGATACGCAGTATTTT.